These 3 T cell receptor beta chains originate from one sample sequenced in a study of blood T cells in healthy people across ages. The authors ran a second PCR of 7 to 11 cycles using a sample-barcoded 5' primer and a J-beta primer mix. Using its own MiXCR run on the 5' RACE reads, TCRdb lists one record per CDR3 protein. The repertoire holds about 1.4 million distinct CDR3 sequences, with around 59% as singletons. Sequencing used blood. The source of these receptors is a man aged 18 to 30 in good health.

The V and J genes are TRBV14 and TRBJ2-1, with D possibly being TRBD2 (6 bases). The closer fit of TRBJ2-7 to the DNA end suggests the J call may be wrong. CDR1 SGHDN and CDR2 FVKESK come from the germline V gene. This CDR3 comprises 14 residues. CDR3 loop: CASSHVRGSDEQYF. The CDR3 DNA sequence: TGTGCCAGCAGTCATGTTCGGGGGAGCGATGAGCAGTACTTC.

V usage is TRBV4-1 and J usage is TRBJ2-3; D gene unclear. Trimming removed 8 bases at V and 6 bases at J, with 9 bases between. Germline V gene sequence: CDR1 MGHRA, CDR2 YSYEKL. CDR3 size: 11 residues. CDR3 amino acids: CASYHGDTQYF. The CDR3 coding sequence is TGCGCCAGCTACCATGGGGATACGCAGTATTTT.

The V call is TRBV10-3, the J call TRBJ2-7; the match to TRBD1 covers 7 bases. Losses at the gene ends were 3 bases for V and 7 bases for J; bases not matched to a gene: 12. The CDR3 totals 15 residues. From germline, CDR1 is ENHRY and CDR2 SYGVKD. CDR3 sequence (DNA): TGTGCCATCAGTGAAGTGAGACAGGGACAGAATGAGCAGTACTTC. It encodes CAISEVRQGQNEQYF.